These 8 T cell receptor beta chains were all obtained from the same sample, sequenced in a study of blood T cell repertoires in COVID-19. The assay was immunoSEQ multiplex PCR, and TCRdb's table has in-frame clones only and misses some. The sample consists of around 150,000 clones, 82% of them appearing once. The material sequenced was peripheral blood. These receptors were collected from a woman aged 40 to 49 with COVID-19, enrolled during active disease.

The V and J genes are TRBV4-2 and TRBJ1-5; 7 nucleotides match TRBD1. The germline gives CDR1 LGHNA, CDR2 YNFKEQ. The V gene end was trimmed by 1 base and the J gene end by 5 bases; junction bases not matched to a gene: 5. The CDR3 has 15 residues. This CDR3 reads CASSQGQGGDQPQHF. CDR3 bases: TGTGCCAGCAGCCAAGGACAGGGTGGGGATCAGCCCCAGCATTTT.

This clone appeared once. The genes are TRBV7-8 and TRBJ2-7, with 8 bases fitting TRBD2. Germline loops: CDR1 SGHVS, CDR2 FQNEAQ. The trim removed 2 bases at V and 4 bases at J, leaving 4 bases unmatched. CDR3 length: 14 residues. In DNA, the CDR3 is TGTGCCAGCAGCTTATATTCTAGCGGGTACGAGCAGTACTTC. Residues: CASSLYSSGYEQYF.

CDR3 sequence reads: CASSPQDGFSGNTIYF. DNA of the CDR3: TGTGCCAGCAGCCCACAGGACGGGTTCTCTGGAAACACCATATATTTT. This rearrangement joins TRBV4-2 to TRBJ1-3; D might be TRBD1 (5 bases). The CDR3 is 16 amino acids. V gave up 4 bases and J gave up 0 bases, with 13 bases separating them. CDR1 is LGHNA, CDR2 YNFKEQ, per germline.

The chain couples TRBV18 to TRBJ1-1, with TRBD1 matching over 9 bases. Germline V CDR1 and CDR2: KGHSH, LQKENI. V was pared by 5 bases and J by 4 bases, with 5 bases of the junction left unmatched. This CDR3 spans 14 amino acids. CDR3 sequence (DNA): TGTGCCAGCTCAGCCGGGACAGGGTTCACTGAAGCTTTCTTT. Translation gives CASSAGTGFTEAFF.

Only one count was recorded for this clone. This chain links TRBV13 with TRBJ2-5; 8 nucleotides align to TRBD2. This CDR3 comprises 14 residues. The V segment lost 7 bases and the J segment 2 bases; nucleotides outside the gene matches: 6. Germline-derived CDR1 and CDR2 are PRHDT and FYEKMQ (reference sequence). The CDR3, as DNA: TGTGCCAGCAACCGGGGGGGCCTTCAAGAGACCCAGTACTTC. Translating it yields CASNRGGLQETQYF.

The chain links TRBV29-1 to TRBJ2-3; 9 bases match TRBD2. This CDR3 contains 13 residues. V trimming: 6 bases; J trimming: 4 bases; junction bases outside the gene matches: 5. Germline assignment: CDR1 SQVTM and CDR2 ANQGSEA. The CDR3 sequence: CSVRLAGPDTQYF. Here the CDR3 DNA reads TGCAGCGTCAGGCTAGCGGGACCAGATACGCAGTATTTT.

The sample holds a few counts of this clone. This chain connects TRBV19 to TRBJ2-1, with a weak D call TRBD2 (6 bases). The V end lost 6 bases, the J end lost 11 bases, and 14 bases lay between the germline ends. Germline CDR1 is LNHDA and CDR2 is SQIVND (reference sequence). The CDR3 totals 12 residues. The CDR3 reads CASSYGTPKQFF. The CDR3 DNA sequence: TGTGCCAGTAGCTATGGGACTCCGAAGCAGTTCTTC.

The rearrangement links TRBV12-3 or TRBV12-4 to TRBJ2-3; D may be TRBD2 (6 bases). V gave up 5 bases and J gave up 8 bases, with 14 bases separating them. The CDR3 extends over 13 amino acids. The CDR3 loop reads CASSELGGSTQYF. As DNA, the CDR3 is TGTGCCAGCAGTGAGCTGGGAGGTAGTACGCAGTATTTT.